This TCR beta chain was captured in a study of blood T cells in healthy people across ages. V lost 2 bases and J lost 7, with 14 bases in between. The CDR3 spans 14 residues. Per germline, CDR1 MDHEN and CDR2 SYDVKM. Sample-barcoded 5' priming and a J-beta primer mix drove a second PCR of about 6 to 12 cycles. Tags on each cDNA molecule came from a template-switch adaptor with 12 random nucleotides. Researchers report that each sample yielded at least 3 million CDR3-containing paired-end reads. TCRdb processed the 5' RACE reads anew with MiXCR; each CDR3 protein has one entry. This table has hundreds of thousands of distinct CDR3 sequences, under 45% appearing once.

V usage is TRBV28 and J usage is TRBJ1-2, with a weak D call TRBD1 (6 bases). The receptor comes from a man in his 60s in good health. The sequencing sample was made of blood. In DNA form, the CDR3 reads TGTGCCAGCAGTTTACGGGGGCGCGAGGTTGGCTACACCTTC. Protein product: CASSLRGREVGYTF.